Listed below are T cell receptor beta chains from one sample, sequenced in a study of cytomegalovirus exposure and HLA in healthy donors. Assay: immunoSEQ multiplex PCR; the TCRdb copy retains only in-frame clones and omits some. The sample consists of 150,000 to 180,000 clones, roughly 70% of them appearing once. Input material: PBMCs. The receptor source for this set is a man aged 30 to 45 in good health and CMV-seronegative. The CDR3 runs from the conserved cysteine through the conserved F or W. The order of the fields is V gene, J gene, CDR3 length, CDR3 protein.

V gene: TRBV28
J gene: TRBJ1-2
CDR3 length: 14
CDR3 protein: CASTEGGGVGGYTF

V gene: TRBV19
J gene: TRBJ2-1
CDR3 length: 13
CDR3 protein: CASSSRVYNEQFF

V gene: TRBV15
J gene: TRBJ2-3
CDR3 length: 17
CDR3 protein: CATSRDRAGGPVDTQYF

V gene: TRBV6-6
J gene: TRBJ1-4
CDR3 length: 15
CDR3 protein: CASSSQGTGDEKLFF

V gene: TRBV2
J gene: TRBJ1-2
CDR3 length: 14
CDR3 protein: CASSYRDLWDGYTF

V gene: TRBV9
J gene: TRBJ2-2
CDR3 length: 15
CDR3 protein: CASTPSRGGAGELFF

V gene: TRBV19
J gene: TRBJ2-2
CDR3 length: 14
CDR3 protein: CASRGQGVMGELFF

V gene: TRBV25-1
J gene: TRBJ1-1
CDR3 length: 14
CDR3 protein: CASSEWEADTEAFF

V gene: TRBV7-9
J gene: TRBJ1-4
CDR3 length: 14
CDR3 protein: CASSLDTLSGKLFF

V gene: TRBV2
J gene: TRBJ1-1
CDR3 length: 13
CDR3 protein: CASSDREGTEAFF

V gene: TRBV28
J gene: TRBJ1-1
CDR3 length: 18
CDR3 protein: CASSSIQAGGGRGTEAFF

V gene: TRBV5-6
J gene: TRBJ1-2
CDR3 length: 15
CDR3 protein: CASGGQGGPSYGYTF

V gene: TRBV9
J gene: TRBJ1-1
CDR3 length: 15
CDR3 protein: CASSVAGQPNTEAFF

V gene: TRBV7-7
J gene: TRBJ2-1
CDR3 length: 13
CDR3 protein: CASSPGQWSEQFF

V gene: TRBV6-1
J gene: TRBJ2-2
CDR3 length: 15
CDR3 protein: CASNSRTLNTGELFF

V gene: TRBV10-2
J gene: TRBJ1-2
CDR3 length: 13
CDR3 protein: CASKSSEDYGYTF

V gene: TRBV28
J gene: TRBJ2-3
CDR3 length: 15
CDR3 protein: CASSPGRGFTDTQYF

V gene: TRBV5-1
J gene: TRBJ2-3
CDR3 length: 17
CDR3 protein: CASSGGWTSGSTDTQYF

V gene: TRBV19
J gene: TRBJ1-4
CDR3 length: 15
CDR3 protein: CASKPLWEINEKLFF

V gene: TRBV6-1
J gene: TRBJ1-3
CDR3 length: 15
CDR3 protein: CASSEEGVPGNTIYF

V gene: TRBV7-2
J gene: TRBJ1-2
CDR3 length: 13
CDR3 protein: CASSLADRVGYTF

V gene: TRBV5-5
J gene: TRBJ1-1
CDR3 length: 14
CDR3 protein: CASSLEEVYTEAFF

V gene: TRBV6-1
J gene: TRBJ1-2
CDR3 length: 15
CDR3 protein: CASSEGQKPNYGYTF

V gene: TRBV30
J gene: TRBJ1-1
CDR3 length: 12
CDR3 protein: CAWRQGPTEAFF

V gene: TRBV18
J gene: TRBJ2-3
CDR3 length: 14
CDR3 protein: CASFPKTGGYTQYF

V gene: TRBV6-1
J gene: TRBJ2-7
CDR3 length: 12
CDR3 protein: CASSLTSYEQYF

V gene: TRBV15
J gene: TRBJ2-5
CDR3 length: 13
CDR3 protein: CATSRSGEETQYF

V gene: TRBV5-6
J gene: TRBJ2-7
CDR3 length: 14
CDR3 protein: CASSLAGGPYEQYF

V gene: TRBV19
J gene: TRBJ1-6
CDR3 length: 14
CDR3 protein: CASSIPGSGSPLHF

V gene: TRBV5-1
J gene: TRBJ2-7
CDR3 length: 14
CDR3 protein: CASKTFPGQDEQYF

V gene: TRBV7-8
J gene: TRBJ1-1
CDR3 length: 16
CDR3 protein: CASSLARTGPGTEAFF

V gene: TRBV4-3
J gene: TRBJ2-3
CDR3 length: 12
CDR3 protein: CASSQERETQYF

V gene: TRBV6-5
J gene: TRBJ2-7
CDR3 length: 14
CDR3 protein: CASGSDSKNYEQYF

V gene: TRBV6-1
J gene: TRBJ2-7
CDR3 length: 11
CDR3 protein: CASRRTVEQYF

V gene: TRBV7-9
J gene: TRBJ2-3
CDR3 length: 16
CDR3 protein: CASSPTTGGRADTQYF

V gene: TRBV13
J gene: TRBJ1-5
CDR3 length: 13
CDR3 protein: CASSLGLNQPQHF

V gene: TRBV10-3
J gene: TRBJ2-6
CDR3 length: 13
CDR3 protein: CAILVSGANVLTF

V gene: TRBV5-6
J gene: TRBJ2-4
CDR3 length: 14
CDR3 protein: CASNPSLAKNIQYF

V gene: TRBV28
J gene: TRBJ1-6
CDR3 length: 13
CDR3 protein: CASSSTGHSPLHF